This T cell receptor beta chain was found in a study of T cell responses to AZD1222 COVID-19 vaccine. Study-wide findings and caveats: Clonal diversity may have been underestimated, and the donors were mostly white British, with more females than males. Unmutated regions of variants are reportedly targeted by nearly half of spike-specific TCRs. Repertoire sampling happened only post peak T cell response.

About this clone: Its antigen is unidentified.

With 1 base removed from V and 0 bases from J, the gap between germline ends came to 7 bases. This CDR3 comprises 14 residues. Germline V gene lookup returns CDR1 SGHTA and CDR2 FQGNSA. Method: immunoSEQ multiplex PCR; TCRdb's copy keeps in-frame clones and lacks some. The sample lists roughly 97,000 clones; approximately 93% were seen once. The material sequenced was peripheral blood, taken on day 0 of AZD1222 vaccination. This TCR came from an adult in good health. V and J are TRBV7-2 and TRBJ2-7, with D unclear. The CDR3 DNA sequence: TGTGCCAGCAGCTTAGGACTGAACTCCTACGAGCAGTACTTC. Translated, it gives CASSLGLNSYEQYF. Filled out from reference TRBV7-2 and TRBJ2-7, the complete variable domain reads GAGVSQSPSNKVTEKGKDVELRCDPISGHTALYWYRQSLGQGLEFLIYFQGNSAPDKSGLPSDRFSAERTGGSVSTLTIQRTQQEDSAVYLCASSLGLNSYEQYFGPGTRLTVT.